This T cell receptor (beta chain) was identified in a study of T cells after yellow fever vaccination (dated by TCRdb to 2018 to 2020). Regarding the research as a whole: Libraries from fractions with low cell numbers were prepared with the SMART-Seq v4 Ultra Low Input RNA kit. Bulk TCR alpha and beta repertoires were sequenced longitudinally to track T-cell clones before and after primary and booster YFV17D yellow fever vaccination. Two healthy male donors made up the cohort, one aged 18 to 29 years and the other aged 30 to 40 years. Blood samples were taken at several timepoints before and after primary and secondary immunization, and bulk PBMC replicates and cell subsets were isolated.

Points the paper makes about the study in general: Because the study included only a couple of donors, the extent to which the findings can be generalized is limited. After the booster, most of the clones that had expanded following primary vaccination were detected again (96% of CD4 and 85% to 90% of CD8), which suggests that memory was broadly maintained. Because abundant contaminating clonotypes from the bulk population could be contained in FACS-sorted repertoires, computational filtering was required. A small fraction of clonotypes showed up in both the CD4 and CD8 compartments, probably as a result of convergent recombination. The secondary T-cell response was found to be weaker but faster than the primary response, with a peak reached on day 5 rather than on day 15.

This clonotype was seen ten or more times. It has no known antigen specificity. No much larger clone is present one base from it, and per-base qualities are unavailable. The CDR3 goes from the cysteine to the phenylalanine over 15 residues. Just the 45-base CDR3 DNA is kept, in frame starting at base 1. Clipping removes 10 bases from V and 5 bases from J, with 15 as the unmatched junction base count. TCR cDNA was made using 5'RACE template switching, a step that added a universal primer site and unique molecular identifiers. Priming for cDNA synthesis came from both the TCR alpha and TCR beta constant segments. Library amplification involved two PCR steps, and the second step added sample barcodes and sequencing adapters. Sequencing of the libraries was done on either Illumina HiSeq 2500 (2x100 bp) or NovaSeq (2x150 bp). Per the source publication's procedure: Demultiplexing of reads and collapsing into UMI consensus sequences were performed with MIGEC, and V(D)J alignment was carried out with MiXCR. Vaccine-responding clonotypes were identified with edgeR using replicate PBMC samples, with FDR below 0.01 and a log2 fold change above 5 up to day 15 being required. Each bulk clonotype was labeled CD4 or CD8 based on which sequenced repertoire, CD4 or CD8, contained the clonotype at higher abundance. Using fastp at Q25 and MiXCR, TCRdb reprocessed the public reads and kept productive beta chains. Rows merge per CDR3 protein into single entries with the most common DNA and genes. The V and J calls were not made by the authors but by TCRdb's processing. This sample is represented by 400,000 or so distinct CDR3 sequences; 11% of them were singletons. The ten largest make up around 19% of the sample.

In light of the paper, this sample's treatment or condition label describes: live attenuated yellow fever vaccine strain. At every blood-draw timepoint, two biological replicates of bulk PBMCs were collected. PBMCs were isolated from peripheral blood using a standard Ficoll-Paque protocol. TriZol was used to extract RNA from bulk PBMCs, CD4 and CD8 fractions, and dextramer-positive and dextramer-negative fractions. This TCR was sampled from a man aged 18-30 years who received the YFV17D yellow fever vaccine. The sequence joins TRBV12-3 or TRBV12-4 to TRBJ2-5, with TRBD1 matching 8 junction bases. The sample was PBMCs, taken on the day of the first yellow fever vaccination. The bases are TGTGCCACCAACCCGGGACAGGCCTCGGGGGAGACCCAGTACTTC. This sequence encodes CATNPGQASGETQYF.